These 24 T cell receptor beta chains were sequenced from one sample in a study of shared clonotypes between healthy human individuals. Generated by immunoSEQ multiplex PCR, the TCRdb table keeps only in-frame clones and is missing some. The data hold millions of clones, with about 92% observed a single time. Material for sequencing was naive CD4+ T cells sorted from blood. Subset described: CD45RA+ positively selected. These receptors originate from a young man in good health.

This rearrangement joins TRBV27 to TRBJ2-3; possible D gene TRBD2, 6 bases. This CDR3 has 16 amino acids. In germline, CDR1 is MNHEY, CDR2 SMNVEV (reference sequence). Trimming took off 5 bases at V and 1 base at J, with 16 bases between the two ends. The CDR3 sequence is CASSLGAGRRTDTQYF. CDR3 nucleotide sequence: TGTGCCAGCAGTCTCGGGGCGGGGCGTCGCACAGATACGCAGTATTTT.

The chain joins TRBV5-6 to TRBJ2-5; TRBD1 matches at 9 bases. The DNA end lines up better with TRBJ2-7; the J call may be wrong. Germline values: CDR1 SGHDT, CDR2 YYEEEE. The CDR3 contains 13 residues. CDR3 nucleotides: TGTGCCAGCAGTCGGGACAGGGTTACCGAGCAGTACTTC. Protein: CASSRDRVTEQYF.

V usage is TRBV6-5 and J usage is TRBJ2-5; D tentatively fits TRBD1 or TRBD2 (5 bases each). The CDR3 extends over 14 amino acids. V lost 7 bases, J lost 5 bases, and 17 bases lay in between. Per germline, CDR1 MNHEY and CDR2 SVGAGI. CDR3 loop: CASTVVGEWETQYF. The CDR3 DNA reads TGTGCCAGCACGGTGGTGGGGGAGTGGGAGACCCAGTACTTC.

About this clone itself: This sample also contains other DNA sequences that code for the same CDR3. This chain connects TRBV27 to TRBJ2-2; D ambiguous. CDR1 is MNHEY, CDR2 SMNVEV, per germline (reference sequence). The ends were cut back, 1 base at V and 6 bases at J, with 3 bases in the middle. The CDR3 length is 12 residues. CDR3: CASSLYPGELFF. DNA for the CDR3: TGTGCCAGCAGTTTATATCCCGGGGAGCTGTTTTTT.

The rearrangement uses TRBV29-1 and TRBJ2-7, with 9 nucleotides matching TRBD2. CDR1 and CDR2 from the germline V gene are SQVTM and ANQGSEA. CDR3 length: 14 residues. V lost 4 bases to trimming and J lost 3 bases; unmatched junction nucleotides: 7. The CDR3 bases are TGCAGCGTTGGGGGTAGCGGGGGATTCTACGAGCAGTACTTC. Its translation: CSVGGSGGFYEQYF.

The chain has TRBV30 and TRBJ2-3; TRBD2 might be the D (5 bases). This CDR3 comprises 13 residues. Germline loops: CDR1 GTSNPN, CDR2 SVGIG (reference sequence). V was clipped by 2 bases and J by 3 bases, with 9 bases between them. CDR3 loop: CAWSLSATDTQYF. The DNA of the CDR3 is TGTGCCTGGAGTCTTAGCGCTACAGATACGCAGTATTTT.

The chain carries TRBV6-6 and TRBJ1-2; D unresolved. Germline V gene lookup returns CDR1 MNHNY and CDR2 SVGAGI (reference sequence). The CDR3 is made up of 11 amino acids. The V and J ends lost 2 bases and 7 bases respectively, with 5 bases between them. CDR3 nucleotide sequence: TGTGCCAGCAGTTACAGGTCTGGCTACACCTTC. Amino acid sequence: CASSYRSGYTF.

The rearrangement joins TRBV25-1 to TRBJ1-1; D gene unclear. CDR1 is MGHDK and CDR2 is SYGVNS in the germline V gene. The CDR3 has 15 residues. The ends were cut back, 7 bases at V and 5 bases at J, with 20 bases in the middle. The CDR3 here is CASTNPGLPVTEAFF. Written as DNA, the CDR3 is TGTGCCAGCACCAACCCCGGCCTCCCCGTAACTGAAGCTTTCTTT. Combining the CDR3 with reference TRBV25-1 and TRBJ1-1 gives the whole variable domain EADIYQTPRYLVIGTGKKITLECSQTMGHDKMYWYQQDPGMELHLIHYSYGVNSTEKGDLSSESTVSRIRTEHFPLTLESARPSHTSQYLCASTNPGLPVTEAFFGQGTRLTVV.

The chain uses TRBV19 and TRBJ1-3, with D maybe TRBD1 (6 bases). V lost 1 base and J lost 1, with 8 bases in between. The CDR3 is 15 residues long. Germline V CDR1 and CDR2: LNHDA, SQIVND (reference sequence). CDR3: CASSIGQGSGNTIYF. The CDR3 region has the DNA TGTGCCAGTAGTATAGGGCAGGGGTCTGGAAACACCATATATTTT.

The chain employs TRBV30 and TRBJ1-5; D is ambiguous. The ends were cut back, 5 bases at V and 1 base at J, with 6 bases in the middle. This CDR3 has 12 residues. Germline-derived CDR1 and CDR2 are GTSNPN and SVGIG (reference sequence). The CDR3 loop is CAWGQSNQPQHF. The CDR3 DNA reads TGTGCCTGGGGCCAGAGCAATCAGCCCCAGCATTTT. The full variable domain, completed using reference TRBV30 and TRBJ1-5, is SQTIHQWPATLVQPVGSPLSLECTVEGTSNPNLYWYRQAAGRGLQLLFYSVGIGQISSEVPQNLSASRPQDRQFILSSKKLLLSDSGFYLCAWGQSNQPQHFGDGTRLSIL.

The count of this clone is one. V and J are TRBV7-9 and TRBJ1-4; D remains unclear. The germline CDR1 and CDR2 sequences are SEHNR and FQNEAQ (reference sequence). The CDR3 consists of 17 residues. Deletions cut 5 bases from V and 4 bases from J, with 20 bases between. The chain's CDR3 is CASSPDGSISFNEKLFF. The CDR3 DNA reads TGTGCCAGCAGCCCCGACGGATCCATTAGCTTTAATGAAAAACTGTTTTTT.

V gene TRBV5-4 combines with J gene TRBJ1-3; no firm D call. The V gene's germline CDR1 is SGHNT and CDR2 YYREEE (reference sequence). V was clipped by 4 bases and J by 4 bases, with 15 bases between them. The CDR3 is 15 amino acids. In DNA, the CDR3 is TGTGCCAGCAGCACGGAACTGTCAGGAGGAAACACCATATATTTT. This encodes CASSTELSGGNTIYF.

CDR3 protein: CASSPGMTAKNIQYF. The DNA for the CDR3 is TGTGCCAGCAGCCCCGGGATGACGGCCAAAAACATTCAGTACTTC. This sequence joins TRBV6-6 and TRBJ2-4; weak D call: TRBD2 (5 bases). The V end lost 6 bases, the J end lost 1 base, and 13 bases lay between the germline ends. Germline V gene sequence: CDR1 MNHNY, CDR2 SVGAGI (reference sequence). This CDR3 contains 15 residues.

In its sample, this clone was seen once. This chain joins TRBV7-7 and TRBJ1-1; D unresolved. Germline CDR1 SSHAT, CDR2 FNYEAQ (reference sequence). Between the trimmed V and J ends, which lost 11 bases and 0 bases, there was a span of 13 bases. CDR3 length equals 13 residues. DNA for the CDR3: TGTGCCGTGGGAAGAGAGATGAACACTGAAGCTTTCTTT. It translates to CAVGREMNTEAFF.

In its sample, this clone was seen a few times. The chain couples TRBV11-2 to TRBJ1-1; TRBD1 matches 7 bases. This CDR3 is built from 12 residues. In germline, CDR1 is SGHAT, CDR2 FQNNGV. Trimming took 5 bases from V and 5 from J; bases not matched to a gene: 2. This chain's CDR3 is CASSAGGTEAFF. The CDR3 nucleotides are TGTGCCAGCAGCGCAGGGGGGACTGAAGCTTTCTTT. The full variable domain, with the rest looked up from reference TRBV11-2 and TRBJ1-1, is EAGVAQSPRYKIIEKRQSVAFWCNPISGHATLYWYQQILGQGPKLLIQFQNNGVVDDSQLPKDRFSAERLKGVDSTLKIQPAKLEDSAVYLCASSAGGTEAFFGQGTRLTVV.

The chain uses TRBV10-1 and TRBJ2-3; TRBD2 matches at 8 bases. The germline CDR1 and CDR2 sequences are WNHNN and SYGVQD (reference sequence). The CDR3 contains 17 residues. After removal of 4 bases from V and 3 bases from J, the junction contained 12 bases not matched to a gene. The CDR3 here is CASSANPGLVLTDTQYF. The CDR3 bases are TGCGCCAGCAGTGCCAATCCGGGACTAGTCTTAACAGATACGCAGTATTTT.

J is TRBJ2-7 and V is TRBV23-1, with D maybe TRBD2 (5 bases). TRBV23-1 is an ORF, with its function uncertain. This CDR3 is 16 amino acids long. Trimming removed 8 bases from V and 1 base from J, with 21 bases in between. CDR3 DNA: TGCGCCAGCTACCGATGGGGAGTAGTATTTTCCTACGAGCAGTACTTC. It specifies CASYRWGVVFSYEQYF.

This rearrangement joins TRBV20-1 to TRBJ2-7; 7 bases are shared with TRBD1. Trimming at V came to 4 bases and at J to 6 bases, leaving 3 bases not matched to a gene. The CDR3 loop spans 11 amino acids. Germline assignment: CDR1 DFQATT and CDR2 SNEGSKA (reference sequence). The CDR3 reads CSAISGGEQYF. CDR3 nucleotides: TGCAGTGCTATATCAGGGGGCGAGCAGTACTTC.

The chain joins TRBV5-4 to TRBJ2-7; TRBD1 matches at 9 bases. The CDR3 totals 16 residues. Germline lookup yields CDR1 SGHNT and CDR2 YYREEE (reference sequence). V was clipped by 4 bases and J by 7 bases; unmatched bases: 15. The CDR3 DNA is TGTGCCAGCAGCAACTTAGTGGAGACAGGGGGTAAAGAGCAGTACTTC. As protein: CASSNLVETGGKEQYF.

V and J are TRBV6-6 and TRBJ1-3, with D maybe TRBD1 (5 bases). Per germline, CDR1 MNHNY and CDR2 SVGAGI (reference sequence). Trimming stripped 2 bases from V and 2 bases from J, with 10 bases between. This CDR3 is 15 amino acids long. The CDR3 sequence: CASSYAVGAGNTIYF. The CDR3 bases are TGTGCCAGCAGTTACGCAGTAGGGGCTGGAAACACCATATATTTT.

V usage is TRBV6-6 and J usage is TRBJ1-2; D may be TRBD1 (5 bases). The CDR3 is made up of 15 amino acids. Trimming cost V 10 bases and J 5 bases, with 23 bases left between them. The germline CDR1 and CDR2 sequences are MNHNY and SVGAGI (reference sequence). CDR3 in amino acids: CATLTWEGQIYGYTF. The CDR3 region has the DNA TGTGCCACACTGACCTGGGAGGGGCAGATATATGGCTACACCTTC.

The V gene is TRBV27, the J gene TRBJ2-7; maybe TRBD2 (6 bases). V gave up 9 bases and J gave up 4 bases, with 16 bases separating them. The CDR3 consists of 13 residues. Per germline, CDR1 MNHEY and CDR2 SMNVEV (reference sequence). CDR3: CARLDYRGYEQYF. DNA for the CDR3: TGTGCCAGGCTGGACTACCGAGGGTACGAGCAGTACTTC.

This clone was detected only once. V is TRBV4-3 and J is TRBJ1-5; the match to TRBD1 covers 8 bases. The germline gives CDR1 LGHNA, CDR2 YSLEER. The length of the CDR3 is 17 residues. V gave up 3 bases and J gave up 3 bases; unmatched junction bases: 10. CDR3 protein: CASSQARGDRYNQPQHF. The DNA for the CDR3 is TGCGCCAGCAGCCAGGCCCGGGGGGACAGGTACAATCAGCCCCAGCATTTT.

The chain uses TRBV6-1 and TRBJ2-2; D perhaps matches TRBD2 (6 bases). The CDR3 runs to 16 residues. Germline assignment: CDR1 MNHNS and CDR2 SASEGT. V lost 0 bases and J 5 bases, leaving 13 bases between the germline ends. The CDR3 loop reads CASSEARREGTGELFF. In DNA, the CDR3 is TGTGCCAGCAGTGAAGCTAGGCGGGAAGGGACCGGGGAGCTGTTTTTT.